The 22 T cell receptor beta chains listed next were all sequenced from one sample in a study of cytomegalovirus exposure and HLA in healthy donors. The PCR employed 60 Vbeta primers together with 13 Jbeta primers. TCRdb's table, derived via immunoSEQ multiplex PCR, lists solely in-frame clones and lacks some. The sample holds tens of thousands of clones, about two thirds seen once. The sequenced sample consisted of PBMCs. Source of these receptors: a woman in her 50s in good health and CMV-seropositive.

This clone was observed a few times. J is TRBJ1-1 and V is TRBV28; D remains ambiguous. The CDR3 has 14 residues. CDR1 and CDR2 from the germline V gene are MDHEN and SYDVKM. Trimming shortened V by 5 bases and J by 0 bases, and 10 bases separated the two germline ends. The CDR3 bases are TGTGCCAGCAGTCGACTAGACATGAACACTGAAGCTTTCTTT. It yields the protein CASSRLDMNTEAFF.

The chain recombines TRBV15 with TRBJ1-1, with D unclear. This CDR3 is 15 amino acids long. V shed 1 base and J shed 6 bases, with 15 bases lying between them. Germline V gene data show CDR1 as LNHNV and CDR2 as YYDKDF (reference sequence). CDR3 amino acids: CATSRAVGGFPEAFF. The CDR3, as DNA: TGTGCCACCAGCAGAGCGGTGGGAGGGTTCCCTGAAGCTTTCTTT.

The gene calls are TRBV4-1 and TRBJ2-7, with TRBD1 identical over 8 bases. This CDR3 is built from 17 residues. CDR1 is MGHRA, CDR2 YSYEKL, per germline. V shed 3 bases and J 3 bases; nucleotides not matched to a gene: 13. The CDR3 sequence is CASSQGSGGDPLYEQYF. As DNA, the CDR3 is TGCGCCAGCAGCCAGGGCTCAGGGGGCGATCCACTCTACGAGCAGTACTTC.

This chain uses TRBV13 with TRBJ1-2, with unresolved D. Germline values: CDR1 PRHDT, CDR2 FYEKMQ (reference sequence). Trimming removed 1 base at V and 2 bases at J, with 8 bases between. The CDR3 has 14 amino acids. CDR3 in DNA: TGTGCCAGCAGCTTAGAATCTGAGAACTATGGCTACACCTTC. Its protein is CASSLESENYGYTF.

The chain couples TRBV27 to TRBJ2-2; possibly TRBD1 for D (5 bases). With 8 bases removed from V and 7 bases from J, the gap between germline ends came to 11 bases. The CDR3 extends over 12 amino acids. Germline assignment: CDR1 MNHEY and CDR2 SMNVEV (reference sequence). CDR3 protein: CASSQGNGELFF. The CDR3 DNA reads TGTGCCAGCTCGCAGGGTAACGGGGAGCTGTTTTTT.

As DNA, the CDR3 is TGTGCCAGCAGCCAGGACAGGAACACTGAAGCTTTCTTT. This encodes CASSQDRNTEAFF. The chain uses TRBV11-2 and TRBJ1-1, with D perhaps matching TRBD1 (6 bases). V lost 5 bases to trimming and J lost 1 base, with 8 bases between them. The germline gives CDR1 SGHAT, CDR2 FQNNGV. The CDR3 extends over 13 amino acids.

This rearrangement joins TRBV9 to TRBJ2-2; maybe TRBD2 (6 bases). This CDR3 is 15 amino acids long. Trimming removed 0 bases at V and 1 base at J, with 7 bases between. The germline CDR1 and CDR2 sequences are SGDLS and YYNGEE. This CDR3 is CASSVGGVNTGELFF. CDR3 sequence (DNA): TGTGCCAGCAGCGTAGGGGGGGTGAACACCGGGGAGCTGTTTTTT.

This clone has just a few counts. The CDR3 reads CSVVSFGGEQYF. In DNA form, the CDR3 reads TGCAGCGTTGTCTCGTTCGGTGGCGAGCAGTACTTC. This chain connects TRBV29-1 to TRBJ2-7; D unresolved. Germline CDR1 reads SQVTM; CDR2 reads ANQGSEA. The CDR3 is 12 residues long. V lost 4 bases and J 6 bases, leaving 13 bases between the germline ends.

The chain links TRBV7-2 to TRBJ1-1, with D possibly TRBD1 on 5 matching bases. Germline lookup yields CDR1 SGHTA and CDR2 FQGNSA. The ends were cut back, 4 bases at V and 1 base at J, with 13 bases in the middle. CDR3 length equals 15 residues. CDR3 sequence reads: CASSSRVNGNTEAFF. Written as DNA, the CDR3 is TGTGCCAGCAGCTCCAGGGTGAATGGGAACACTGAAGCTTTCTTT.

V is TRBV30 and J is TRBJ2-5; TRBD2 matches 13 bases. Judging by the DNA end, TRBJ2-7 fits better; the J call may be wrong. This CDR3 is 17 amino acids long. Germline CDR1 is GTSNPN and CDR2 is SVGIG (reference sequence). DNA of the CDR3: TGTGCCTGGAGTGTATGGAGGACTAGCGGGGGATCCTACGAGCAGTACTTC. Translated: CAWSVWRTSGGSYEQYF.

V usage is TRBV6-1 and J usage is TRBJ1-5; possible D gene TRBD1, 6 bases. With 10 bases removed from V and 0 bases from J, the gap between germline ends came to 13 bases. The CDR3 sequence is 14 residues long. From germline, CDR1 is MNHNS and CDR2 SASEGT. This CDR3 reads CANGGQYSNQPQHF. The CDR3 DNA is TGTGCCAACGGTGGACAGTATAGCAATCAGCCCCAGCATTTT.

The rearrangement uses TRBV28 and TRBJ1-1; D call uncertain. This CDR3 has 15 amino acids. V gave up 4 bases and J gave up 2 bases, with 14 bases separating them. The germline CDR1 and CDR2 sequences are MDHEN and SYDVKM. CDR3 sequence: CASSSRTRVNTEAFF. In DNA, the CDR3 is TGTGCCAGCAGTTCCCGTACGCGGGTTAACACTGAAGCTTTCTTT.

This chain uses TRBV10-2 with TRBJ1-4; the match to TRBD1 covers 9 bases. Trimming cost V 3 bases and J 8 bases; bases outside gene matches: 4. The CDR3 contains 14 residues. The germline CDR1 and CDR2 sequences are WSHSY and SAAADI. This chain's CDR3 is CASSDRQGGEKLFF. The CDR3 DNA reads TGCGCCAGCAGTGATAGACAGGGGGGGGAAAAACTGTTTTTT.

V gene TRBV15 combines with J gene TRBJ1-6; 8 bases map to TRBD1. Germline V gene lookup returns CDR1 LNHNV and CDR2 YYDKDF (reference sequence). The J segment lost 10 bases and the V segment lost 1 base, leaving 0 bases of the junction unmatched. The CDR3 is 13 residues long. The CDR3 loop reads CATSRGQGSPLHF. Written as DNA, the CDR3 is TGTGCCACCAGCAGAGGACAGGGGTCACCCCTCCACTTT. Full variable domain (outside the CDR3, taken from reference TRBV15 and TRBJ1-6): DAMVIQNPRYQVTQFGKPVTLSCSQTLNHNVMYWYQQKSSQAPKLLFHYYDKDFNNEADTPDNFQSRRPNTSFCFLDIRSPGLGDTAMYLCATSRGQGSPLHFGNGTRLTVT.

This clone appeared a few times. The V and J genes are TRBV5-1 and TRBJ1-1; D gene uncertain. The germline CDR1 and CDR2 sequences are SGHRS and YFSETQ. This CDR3 is built from 14 residues. The ends were cut back, 4 bases at V and 1 base at J, with 11 bases in the middle. The CDR3 sequence: CASSPWGGNTEAFF. CDR3 coding DNA: TGCGCCAGCAGCCCCTGGGGAGGGAACACTGAAGCTTTCTTT.

This clone was observed a single time. The V gene is TRBV28, the J gene TRBJ2-7, with a possible D match to TRBD1 (5 bases). Trimming pared 2 bases from V and 4 bases from J, leaving 12 bases between. The CDR3 extends over 14 amino acids. Germline CDR1 MDHEN, CDR2 SYDVKM. In nucleotides, the CDR3 is TGTGCCAGCAGTTTAGGTCCGACAGTTTACGAGCAGTACTTC. Protein: CASSLGPTVYEQYF.

This chain links TRBV5-1 with TRBJ2-2; possibly TRBD1 for D (7 bases). Per the germline V gene, CDR1 is SGHRS and CDR2 is YFSETQ. Between the trimmed V and J ends, which lost 4 bases and 3 bases, there was a span of 13 bases. The CDR3 runs 15 residues. CDR3 nucleotide sequence: TGCGCCAGCAGCCCGGGGGACAGAGACACCGGGGAGCTGTTTTTT. Amino acids: CASSPGDRDTGELFF.

The chain is built from TRBV30 and TRBJ2-1, with D uncertain. V was cut by 1 base and J by 4 bases, with 5 bases left in between. This CDR3 spans 12 amino acids. The germline gives CDR1 GTSNPN, CDR2 SVGIG (reference sequence). The CDR3 loop reads CAWSGPYNEQFF. DNA for the CDR3: TGTGCCTGGAGTGGGCCGTACAATGAGCAGTTCTTC.

This clone was detected a few times. J is TRBJ1-2 and V is TRBV5-3, with 10 bases matching TRBD1. TRBV5-3 is an open reading frame, and its role is uncertain. The CDR3 contains 19 residues. With V trimmed by 2 bases and J by 3 bases, 16 bases remained unmatched. DNA of the CDR3: TGTGCCAGAAGCTTTGCGACAGGGGGCGCTGGGCTGTACGACTATGGCTACACCTTC. It specifies CARSFATGGAGLYDYGYTF.

This clone was seen only a few times. The chain joins TRBV13 to TRBJ2-3; 10 bases align to TRBD2. In germline, CDR1 is PRHDT, CDR2 FYEKMQ (reference sequence). The CDR3 loop spans 13 amino acids. The V gene end was trimmed by 7 bases and the J gene end by 3 bases; junction bases not matched to a gene: 1. CDR3 in DNA: TGTGCCAGCACACTAGCGGGGACAGATACGCAGTATTTT. This gives the protein CASTLAGTDTQYF. The variable domain in full, with the rest retrieved from reference TRBV13 and TRBJ2-3, is AAGVIQSPRHLIKEKRETATLKCYPIPRHDTVYWYQQGPGQDPQFLISFYEKMQSDKGSIPDRFSAQQFSDYHSELNMSSLELGDSALYFCASTLAGTDTQYFGPGTRLTVL.

The chain employs TRBV5-6 and TRBJ1-1; D uncertain. Per the germline V gene, CDR1 is SGHDT and CDR2 is YYEEEE. The CDR3 totals 15 residues. Trimming shortened V by 7 bases and J by 0 bases, and 16 bases separated the two germline ends. DNA for the CDR3: TGTGCCAGCTCTACCAAGGAGTGGCTGAACACTGAAGCTTTCTTT. It translates to CASSTKEWLNTEAFF.

The chain carries TRBV2 and TRBJ2-7, with D maybe TRBD1 (5 bases). The length of the CDR3 is 12 residues. V lost 6 bases and J lost 5, with 11 bases in between. CDR1 and CDR2 from the germline V gene are SNHLY and FYNNEI. The CDR3 nucleotides are TGTGCCAGCAGAAGAGCAGGGAACGAGCAGTACTTC. This encodes CASRRAGNEQYF.